Listed below are T cell receptor beta chains from one sample, sequenced in a study of CD8 T cells in ankylosing spondylitis. Each CDR3 protein gets one entry after TCRdb re-called the 5' RACE reads with MiXCR. The sample records some 140,000 distinct CDR3 sequences, more than 9.5% being singletons. The sequencing sample was made of blood, either unsorted or a sorted T cell fraction (not recorded which). These receptors were taken from a female donor with ankylosing spondylitis or in good health (not recorded which). Each CDR3 is given with its conserved first and last residue. The order of the fields is D gene, clone size, V gene, J gene, CDR3 DNA, CDR3 protein. The D gene is left open where the match is weak. Some rows have no size entry. The others give once, few or many, or a class for an expanded clone.

>TRBD1|many|TRBV6-1|TRBJ2-7
TGTGCCAGCAGTGCCCCCCGGGACAGTTCCCTCGCCGAGCAGTACTTC
CASSAPRDSSLAEQYF
>-|many|TRBV7-2|TRBJ2-4
TGTGCCAGCAGCTCGGACAGTTTAGCCAAAAACATTCAGTACTTC
CASSSDSLAKNIQYF
>-|-|TRBV20-1|TRBJ1-2
TGCAGTGCTAGAGCGAGGGCTAACTATGGCGACACCTTC
CSARARANYGDTF
>-|many|TRBV2|TRBJ2-2
TGTGCCAGCAACCGCGCAGGACTTACCGGGGAGCTGTTTTTT
CASNRAGLTGELFF
>-|many|TRBV11-2|TRBJ2-1
TGTGCCAGCAGCTTAGAACTTTACAATGAGCAGTTCTTC
CASSLELYNEQFF
>-|few|TRBV20-1|TRBJ2-7
TGCAGTGCTAGAGACCGTGGTCGACCAGTCAGAATTTACGAGCAGTACTTC
CSARDRGRPVRIYEQYF
>TRBD2|many|TRBV12-3/TRBV12-4|TRBJ2-7
TGTGCCAGCAGTTTATTCCGGGGGGGCTTGGACGAGCAGTACTTC
CASSLFRGGLDEQYF
>TRBD1|many|TRBV18|TRBJ1-6
TGTGCCAGCTCGCCAAATACAGGGGACGATTCACCCCTCCACTTT
CASSPNTGDDSPLHF
>-|few|TRBV11-2|TRBJ2-2
TGTGCCAGCAGCTCCCCACGAAGTAGCGGACCCACGAACACCGGGGAGCTGTTTTTT
CASSSPRSSGPTNTGELFF
>-|many|TRBV7-3|TRBJ2-3
TGTGCCAGCAGCTTAAAGGCTAGCGGCACAGATACGCAGTATTTT
CASSLKASGTDTQYF
>TRBD2|many|TRBV7-8|TRBJ2-1
TGTGCCAGCAGCTCCGGGAGGGAGAATGAGCAGTTCTTC
CASSSGRENEQFF
>TRBD2|-|TRBV23-1|TRBJ2-2
TGCGCCAGCATTTGTCCACCGGGACTACCTGCCGGGGAGCTGTTTTTT
CASICPPGLPAGELFF
>-|-|TRBV12-3/TRBV12-4|TRBJ1-1
TGTGCCAGCAGTGATCCTGGGTCTGGCACTGAAGCTTTCTTT
CASSDPGSGTEAFF
>-|-|TRBV18|TRBJ2-6
TGTGCCAGCTCACCAGACAGGTCTGGGGCCAACGTCCTGACTTTC
CASSPDRSGANVLTF
>-|many|TRBV21-1|TRBJ1-2
TGTGCCAGCAGCAGGACAGGCTCCTATGGCTACACCTTC
CASSRTGSYGYTF
>-|many|TRBV10-3|TRBJ1-6
TGTGCCATCAAGGGGGGATCGGATTCACCCCTCCACTTT
CAIKGGSDSPLHF
>-|many|TRBV19|TRBJ1-5
TGTGCCAGTAGTATAATCGGGGCCGGGCAGCCCCAGCATTTT
CASSIIGAGQPQHF
>-|many|TRBV3-1|TRBJ2-7
TGTGCCAGCAGCCAAGTTCCCTACGAGCAGTACTTC
CASSQVPYEQYF
>TRBD2|many|TRBV10-3|TRBJ2-5
TGTGCCATGAGAGCGGGAAACTCCCAAGAGACCCAGTACTTC
CAMRAGNSQETQYF
>-|few|TRBV7-8|TRBJ1-3
TGTGCCAGCAGCTTCCTACAGGTCGGAAACACCATATATTTT
CASSFLQVGNTIYF
>TRBD1|many|TRBV10-3|TRBJ2-1
TGTGCCATCGCTCCGGGACAGGGGTTCCATGAGCAGTTCTTC
CAIAPGQGFHEQFF
>-|many|TRBV5-1|TRBJ1-1
TGCGCCAGCCAACCAAAACCCGGGCGTGTGAACACTGAAGCTTTCTTT
CASQPKPGRVNTEAFF
>TRBD1|many|TRBV7-8|TRBJ1-2
TGTGCCAGCAGCTTAGGGGACCGGGACAGGGGGCGAGGTAGTGGCTACACCTTC
CASSLGDRDRGRGSGYTF
>TRBD2|-|TRBV20-1|TRBJ2-7
TGCAGTGTTAGGAGACTAGCGTCCTCCTACGAGCAGTACTTC
CSVRRLASSYEQYF
>TRBD1|-|TRBV20-1|TRBJ2-2
TGCAGTGCAACCGGGACAGGGGGCGACACCGGGGAGCTGTTTTTT
CSATGTGGDTGELFF
>-|many|TRBV28|TRBJ1-5
TGTGCCAGCAGGTTTTTTAGCAATCAGCCCCAGCATTTT
CASRFFSNQPQHF
>-|many|TRBV12-3/TRBV12-4|TRBJ1-5
TGTGCCAGCAGTCTCCGCATGGATCAGCCCCAGCATTTT
CASSLRMDQPQHF
>-|many|TRBV20-1|TRBJ2-1
TGCAGTGCCAGTGGGGGCGCCACAGAGCAGTTCTTC
CSASGGATEQFF
>-|few|TRBV29-1|TRBJ2-7
TGCAGCACCACGACAGAAACCTACGAGCAGTACTTC
CSTTTETYEQYF
>-|few|TRBV7-9|TRBJ2-7
TGTGCCAGCGGGGGCTGGGGGGCTTCCAGCTCCTACGAGCAGTACTTC
CASGGWGASSSYEQYF
>-|many|TRBV7-2|TRBJ1-2
TGTGCCAGCAGCTTAGTTTACGGACCCAACTATGGCTACACCTTC
CASSLVYGPNYGYTF
>-|many|TRBV28|TRBJ1-1
TGTGCCAGTCTCCCCGCCTTCAGAGCAAACACTGAAGCTTTCTTT
CASLPAFRANTEAFF
>-|many|TRBV11-2|TRBJ2-3
TGTGCCAGCAGCTTAAGTATGCCGCTCTCTAGCACAGATACGCAGTATTTT
CASSLSMPLSSTDTQYF
>-|many|TRBV9|TRBJ2-3
TGTGCCAGCAGCGAGAGCTCGAGGGGGAAAGATACGCAGTATTTT
CASSESSRGKDTQYF
>TRBD2|many|TRBV3-1|TRBJ2-2
TGTGCCAGCAGGCCGACTAGCGGGGGGGCCGGGGAGCTGTTTTTT
CASRPTSGGAGELFF
>-|few|TRBV29-1|TRBJ1-5
TGCAGCGCCGCCGGGCCGGGAAGCAATCAGCCCCAGCATTTT
CSAAGPGSNQPQHF
>TRBD1|many|TRBV5-1|TRBJ2-2
TGCGCCAGCAGCGAGACAGGGGGAGAGACCGGGGAGCTGTTTTTT
CASSETGGETGELFF
>TRBD1|many|TRBV9|TRBJ2-1
TGTGCCAGCAGCGCTGGACAGGGGGCCTACAATGAGCAGTTCTTC
CASSAGQGAYNEQFF